Only a few counts were recorded for the clone carrying this T cell receptor (beta chain). What it binds is not known. In the PCR, 60 Vbeta and 13 Jbeta primers were used. As processed by the authors: Unique TCR beta chains numbered about 79 million in a later analysis, with about 11 million shared. Repertoires were generated with immunoSEQ multiplex PCR, while TCRdb's copy carries only in-frame clones and drops some. That table gives V, J and clone size, and the DNA gave D and trimming. The sample includes approximately 110,000 clones, less than 80% of them seen just once. The ends were cut back, 0 bases at V and 4 bases at J, with 10 bases in the middle. The CDR3 runs 15 residues. The germline CDR1 and CDR2 sequences are SGHNT and YYREEE (reference sequence). The data stem from a study of cytomegalovirus exposure and HLA in healthy donors. Findings of the study overall: The CMV antigen specificity of a few CMV-associated chains was confirmed through in vitro analysis. The availability of immune exposure information extended only to CMV serostatus.

This TCR was sampled from a man in his fifties in good health and CMV-seronegative. The specimen was PBMCs. The chain uses TRBV5-4 and TRBJ1-4; maybe TRBD1 (6 bases). For the CDR3, the DNA is TGTGCCAGCAGCTTGGACAGGGAAGATAATGAAAAACTGTTTTTT. It encodes CASSLDREDNEKLFF.